The entry below gives a single T cell receptor (beta chain) sequence along with its context. Its antigen is undetermined. The germline gives CDR1 MNHNY, CDR2 SVGAGI (reference sequence). V gave up 4 bases and J gave up 3 bases; unmatched junction bases: 7. This CDR3 spans 17 amino acids. Cells sorted as Tregs were CD4+, CD25+ and CD127-/low. Whole-study findings and limits: In terms of TCR gene usage, tumor memory CD4+ T cells clustered together with blood and lymph node memory CD4+ cells, as well as with lymph node naive CD4+ cells.

Semi-nested PCR with Nested Universal Primer A followed constant-region reverse priming of full-length variable regions. One entry per CDR3 protein results from TCRdb running MiXCR on the 5' RACE reads. Counted here are over 45,000 distinct CDR3 sequences, about 26% occurring once; the ten biggest clones make up roughly 2.1%. Sequencing used tumor-infiltrating Tregs sorted from the breast tumor. The TCR sequence derives from a female donor with breast cancer. The chain couples TRBV6-6 to TRBJ2-1; TRBD1 matches at 12 bases. Written as DNA, the CDR3 is TGTGCCAGCAGTTGGTCCGGGACAGGGGGCCTCTACAATGAGCAGTTCTTC. Its translation is CASSWSGTGGLYNEQFF.